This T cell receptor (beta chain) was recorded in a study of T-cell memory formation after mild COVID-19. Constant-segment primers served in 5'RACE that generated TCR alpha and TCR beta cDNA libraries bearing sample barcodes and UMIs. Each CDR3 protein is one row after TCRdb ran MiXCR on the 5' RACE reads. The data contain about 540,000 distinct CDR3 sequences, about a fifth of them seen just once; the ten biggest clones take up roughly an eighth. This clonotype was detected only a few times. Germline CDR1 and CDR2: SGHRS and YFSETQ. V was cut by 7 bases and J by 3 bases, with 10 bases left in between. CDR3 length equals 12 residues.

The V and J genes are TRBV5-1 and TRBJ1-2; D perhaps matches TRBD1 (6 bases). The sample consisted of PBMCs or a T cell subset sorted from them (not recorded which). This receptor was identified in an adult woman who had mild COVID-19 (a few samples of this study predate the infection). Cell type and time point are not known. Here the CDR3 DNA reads TGCGCCAGCGCGTCAGGGGACTATGGCTACACCTTC. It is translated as CASASGDYGYTF.